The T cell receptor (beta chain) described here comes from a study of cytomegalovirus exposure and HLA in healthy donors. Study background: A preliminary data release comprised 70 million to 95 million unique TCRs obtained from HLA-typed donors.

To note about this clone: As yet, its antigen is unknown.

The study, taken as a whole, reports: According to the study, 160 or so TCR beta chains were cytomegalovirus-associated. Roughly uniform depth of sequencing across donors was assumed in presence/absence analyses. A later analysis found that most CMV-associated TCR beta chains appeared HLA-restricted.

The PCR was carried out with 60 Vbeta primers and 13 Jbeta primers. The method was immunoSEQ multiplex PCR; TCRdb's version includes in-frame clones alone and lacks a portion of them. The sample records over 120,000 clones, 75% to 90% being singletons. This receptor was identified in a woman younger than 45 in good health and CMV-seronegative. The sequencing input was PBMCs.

The CDR3 sequence: CASSIPGRDEQYF. CDR3 nucleotide sequence: TGCGCCAGCAGCATTCCAGGGCGCGACGAGCAGTACTTC. The J gene is TRBJ2-7, the V gene TRBV5-1; D might be TRBD1 (5 bases). V shed 4 bases and J shed 5 bases, with 13 bases lying between them. This CDR3 has 13 residues. The germline CDR1 and CDR2 sequences are SGHRS and YFSETQ.